The 25 T cell receptor beta chains below were found in one sample sequenced in a study of OX40 agonist ivuxolimab in advanced cancers. Repertoires were generated with immunoSEQ multiplex PCR, while TCRdb's copy carries only in-frame clones and drops some. The table includes about 86,000 clones, 92% detected once. Sample: CD4+ or CD8+ T cells sorted from blood, taken in a trial of the OX40 agonist ivuxolimab. The receptors were gathered from an adult with an advanced solid tumor such as melanoma, head and neck, liver or kidney cancer.

This rearrangement joins TRBV7-9 to TRBJ2-3; the match to TRBD2 covers 9 bases. Germline CDR1 reads SEHNR; CDR2 reads FQNEAQ (reference sequence). The CDR3 runs 17 residues. The ends lost 4 bases at V and 1 base at J; junction bases unmatched: 9. CDR3 nucleotide sequence: TGTGCCAGCAGCTGGACGGGAGCTAGCGGGGGCACAGATACGCAGTATTTT. As protein: CASSWTGASGGTDTQYF.

The chain recombines TRBV6-1 with TRBJ1-5; 8 nucleotides align to TRBD1. The CDR3 has 16 residues. Germline assignment: CDR1 MNHNS and CDR2 SASEGT. J gave up 8 bases and V 1 base, and 10 bases lay outside the gene matches. This chain's CDR3 is CASSEEVGQGGEPQHF. CDR3 sequence (DNA): TGTGCCAGCAGTGAAGAGGTCGGACAGGGTGGCGAGCCCCAGCATTTT.

V gene TRBV5-8 combines with J gene TRBJ2-5; D is possibly TRBD2 (5 bases). V gave up 4 bases and J gave up 2 bases, with 12 bases separating them. Germline assignment: CDR1 SGHTS and CDR2 YDEGEE. This CDR3 has 14 residues. The CDR3 loop reads CASSRRPGQETQYF. CDR3 nucleotide sequence: TGTGCCAGCAGCCGTAGACCGGGGCAAGAGACCCAGTACTTC.

The DNA for the CDR3 is TGTGCCAGCAGCTTGGATGCGACGGCCTTATGGGGCTACACCTTC. Encoded protein: CASSLDATALWGYTF. The V gene is TRBV5-4, the J gene TRBJ1-2; no reliable D call. The V end lost 0 bases, the J end lost 8 bases, and 17 bases lay between the germline ends. This CDR3 is 15 amino acids long. The germline V gene has CDR1 SGHNT and CDR2 YYREEE (reference sequence).

This clone was observed a handful of times. The chain recombines TRBV21-1 with TRBJ1-1; the table's D call of TRBD1 was not tested on the DNA. TRBV21-1 represents a pseudogene. The CDR3 totals 11 residues. CDR3 coding DNA: TGTGCCAGCAGAACCAGGTCGGCGACTTTCTTT. This sequence encodes CASRTRSATFF.

The rearrangement links TRBV9 to TRBJ1-3; D perhaps matches TRBD1 (6 bases). V lost 0 bases and J 4 bases, leaving 8 bases between the germline ends. Germline assignment: CDR1 SGDLS and CDR2 YYNGEE. CDR3 length: 14 residues. CDR3 protein: CASSVATGGNTIYF. The CDR3 bases are TGTGCCAGCAGCGTAGCTACAGGGGGAAACACCATATATTTT.

This sequence joins TRBV18 and TRBJ2-1; D call uncertain. This CDR3 contains 14 residues. Germline assignment: CDR1 KGHSH and CDR2 LQKENI. Trimming cost V 0 bases and J 6 bases, with 9 bases left between them. CDR3 loop: CASSPPGIGNEQFF. As DNA, the CDR3 is TGTGCCAGCTCACCACCCGGTATAGGCAATGAGCAGTTCTTC.

The CDR3 DNA is TGTGCCAGCAGCGAAACAGGGCCGGGGCCTTCCTACGAGCAGTACTTC. Translating it yields CASSETGPGPSYEQYF. The rearrangement joins TRBV28 to TRBJ2-7; tentative D call: TRBD1 (6 bases). V was clipped by 6 bases and J by 1 base, with 19 bases between them. Per the germline V gene, CDR1 is MDHEN and CDR2 is SYDVKM. There are 16 residues in the CDR3.

The V gene is TRBV5-1, the J gene TRBJ2-6; possible D gene TRBD1, 6 bases. Germline V gene lookup returns CDR1 SGHRS and CDR2 YFSETQ. V was clipped by 3 bases and J by 2 bases, with 12 bases between them. The CDR3 is 16 residues long. The CDR3 is CASSSSNRAGANVLTF. CDR3 DNA sequence: TGCGCCAGCAGCTCATCGAACAGGGCTGGGGCCAACGTCCTGACTTTC.

The chain is built from TRBV5-1 and TRBJ2-5, with D possibly TRBD1 on 6 matching bases. V lost 1 base and J 5 bases, leaving 12 bases between the germline ends. Per germline, CDR1 SGHRS and CDR2 YFSETQ. The CDR3 length is 14 residues. CDR3 nucleotides: TGCGCCAGCAGCTTGTACCGCAGGGGTGAGACCCAGTACTTC. Protein: CASSLYRRGETQYF.

A few counts support this clone. This chain uses TRBV7-3 with TRBJ2-3; D not resolved. Trimming cost V 6 bases and J 5 bases, with 21 bases left between them. Germline assignment: CDR1 SGHTA and CDR2 FQGTGA. This CDR3 region has 16 residues. CDR3 in DNA: TGTGCCAGCAGGTTACTCGCCGGGTCTCAAGGAGATACGCAGTATTTT. It codes for CASRLLAGSQGDTQYF.

The chain links TRBV9 to TRBJ2-5; 7 nucleotides match TRBD2. Germline V lookup: CDR1 SGDLS, CDR2 YYNGEE. This CDR3 is built from 14 residues. J gave up 1 base and V 3 bases, and 3 bases lay outside the gene matches. The CDR3 DNA reads TGTGCCAGCAGCGCGGGACTAAGCCAAGAGACCCAGTACTTC. It specifies CASSAGLSQETQYF.

J is TRBJ2-1 and V is TRBV5-1, with 8 positions matching TRBD1. The junction had 20 bases not matched to a gene; V was cut back by 4 bases and J by 2 bases. Per germline, CDR1 SGHRS and CDR2 YFSETQ. This CDR3 has 20 residues. In nucleotides, the CDR3 is TGCGCCAGCAGCCTCCCGGCCAGGGGGCGCGGTGTCGATACCTACAATGAGCAGTTCTTC. This encodes CASSLPARGRGVDTYNEQFF.

This chain joins TRBV19 and TRBJ2-5; the match to TRBD2 covers 12 bases. This CDR3 is built from 15 residues. J gave up 3 bases and V 2 bases, and 1 base lay outside the gene matches. The germline CDR1 and CDR2 sequences are LNHDA and SQIVND (reference sequence). CDR3 DNA sequence: TGTGCCAGTAGTATACTAGCGGGAGGGAAAGAGACCCAGTACTTC. The encoded protein is CASSILAGGKETQYF. The variable domain in full, completed from reference TRBV19 and TRBJ2-5, reads DGGITQSPKYLFRKEGQNVTLSCEQNLNHDAMYWYRQDPGQGLRLIYYSQIVNDFQKGDIAEGYSVSREKKESFPLTVTSAQKNPTAFYLCASSILAGGKETQYFGPGTRLLVL.

The V and J genes are TRBV28 and TRBJ2-1, with 10 bases fitting TRBD1. Germline V lookup: CDR1 MDHEN, CDR2 SYDVKM. The junction had 4 bases not matched to a gene; V was cut back by 6 bases and J by 2 bases. CDR3 length equals 15 residues. The CDR3 region is CASSPGTGAYNEQFF. The CDR3 nucleotides read TGTGCCAGCAGCCCCGGGACAGGGGCCTACAATGAGCAGTTCTTC.

This chain joins TRBV5-1 and TRBJ2-7, with 10 bases that match TRBD2. From germline, CDR1 is SGHRS and CDR2 YFSETQ. The CDR3 consists of 14 residues. Trimming cost V 4 bases and J 7 bases; bases outside gene matches: 8. CDR3 loop: CASSKLAGGGEQYF. In DNA form, the CDR3 reads TGCGCCAGCAGCAAATTAGCGGGAGGTGGGGAGCAGTACTTC.

This chain connects TRBV7-9 to TRBJ1-1; 8 nucleotides line up with TRBD1. In germline, CDR1 is SEHNR, CDR2 FQNEAQ (reference sequence). J lost 11 bases, V lost 4 bases, and 12 bases had no gene match. The CDR3 loop spans 14 amino acids. The CDR3 loop is CASSSSGQGGAAFF. CDR3 in DNA: TGTGCCAGCAGCTCAAGTGGACAGGGAGGCGCGGCTTTCTTT.

This CDR3 reads CASGKPGNTEAFF. The DNA of the CDR3 is TGTGCCAGCGGCAAACCGGGGAACACTGAAGCTTTCTTT. V gene TRBV6-6 combines with J gene TRBJ1-1, with D unclear. CDR3 length: 13 residues. Trimming pared 8 bases from V and 1 base from J, leaving 11 bases between. Germline values: CDR1 MNHNY, CDR2 SVGAGI (reference sequence).

The chain uses TRBV6-5 and TRBJ2-3; D could derive from TRBD1 or TRBD2 (5 bases each). V was shortened by 6 bases and J by 8 bases, with 15 bases between the two germline ends. CDR1 is MNHEY, CDR2 SVGAGI, per germline. There are 13 residues in the CDR3. The CDR3 is CASRAGTTGTQYF. CDR3 DNA: TGTGCCAGCAGAGCCGGGACGACGGGTACGCAGTATTTT.

The chain has TRBV19 and TRBJ2-7; D may correspond to TRBD1 or TRBD2 (6 bases each). The V end was cut by 5 bases, the J end by 7 bases, with 12 bases between. Per germline, CDR1 LNHDA and CDR2 SQIVND (reference sequence). This CDR3 has 12 residues. As DNA, the CDR3 is TGTGCCAGTAGTTCCGGGGGCCGGGAGCAGTACTTC. This codes for CASSSGGREQYF. The full variable domain, its missing parts supplied by reference TRBV19 and TRBJ2-7, is DGGITQSPKYLFRKEGQNVTLSCEQNLNHDAMYWYRQDPGQGLRLIYYSQIVNDFQKGDIAEGYSVSREKKESFPLTVTSAQKNPTAFYLCASSSGGREQYFGPGTRLTVT.

The chain employs TRBV25-1 and TRBJ2-7; D might be TRBD1 or TRBD2, each matching 5 bases. Trimming took 0 bases from V and 6 from J, leaving 9 bases between them. CDR1 MGHDK and CDR2 SYGVNS come from the germline V gene. This CDR3 is built from 13 residues. CDR3 amino acids: CASSEYPGTEQYF. For the CDR3, the DNA is TGTGCCAGCAGTGAATATCCTGGGACCGAGCAGTACTTC.

This clone came up once. This chain uses TRBV28 with TRBJ2-7; 8 bases line up with TRBD1. Germline V gene lookup returns CDR1 MDHEN and CDR2 SYDVKM. This CDR3 has 15 residues. V lost 6 bases and J lost 0; bases outside the gene matches: 7. The CDR3 here is CASRRQGPGSYEQYF. The DNA of the CDR3 is TGTGCCAGCAGAAGACAGGGGCCTGGCTCCTACGAGCAGTACTTC.

This clone was seen a single time. The chain carries TRBV14 and TRBJ2-3; 15 bases map to TRBD2. The CDR3 consists of 20 residues. Trimming removed 4 bases from V and 2 bases from J; junction bases left unmatched: 13. Per the germline V gene, CDR1 is SGHDN and CDR2 is FVKESK. CDR3 nucleotide sequence: TGTGCCAGCAGCCCAAGAGGACTAGCGGGAGGGATTATCTTCACAGATACGCAGTATTTT. This encodes CASSPRGLAGGIIFTDTQYF. The full variable domain, completed using reference TRBV14 and TRBJ2-3, is EAGVTQFPSHSVIEKGQTVTLRCDPISGHDNLYWYRRVMGKEIKFLLHFVKESKQDESGMPNNRFLAERTGGTYSTLKVQPAELEDSGVYFCASSPRGLAGGIIFTDTQYFGPGTRLTVL.

The CDR3 region is CASREEGVDYEQYF. CDR3 nucleotide sequence: TGTGCCAGCAGAGAAGAAGGTGTCGACTACGAGCAGTACTTC. The chain couples TRBV5-6 to TRBJ2-7; D gene uncertain. The CDR3 contains 14 residues. V was cut by 5 bases and J by 3 bases, with 15 bases left in between. Germline V lookup: CDR1 SGHDT, CDR2 YYEEEE.

In this sample, this clone is medium-sized. The CDR3 spells CASSSLTGIGQPQHF. CDR3 sequence (DNA): TGTGCCAGCAGCTCACTGACAGGGATCGGGCAGCCCCAGCATTTT. The rearrangement joins TRBV11-2 to TRBJ1-5; 7 bases map to TRBD1. With V trimmed by 4 bases and J by 7 bases, 10 bases remained unmatched. Germline loops: CDR1 SGHAT, CDR2 FQNNGV. The CDR3 runs 15 residues.